This T cell receptor (beta chain) was captured by sequencing in a study of T cell changes during pregnancy in multiple sclerosis. The germline V gene encodes CDR1 SGHRS and CDR2 YFSETQ. CDR3 length equals 15 residues. Germline trimming cut 1 base from V and 9 bases from J; bases unmatched to any gene: 9. Profiling relied on immunoSEQ multiplex PCR, and the TCRdb table lists in-frame clones only, not all of them. The top ten hold around 1.4% of the sample, which has more than 85,000 clones, 93% seen once. The sequence was collected from a female donor in good health, enrolled as a control in a pregnancy study. V usage is TRBV5-1 and J usage is TRBJ2-2; 7 bases align to TRBD1. The material sequenced was peripheral blood, taken in the third trimester of pregnancy. The CDR3 nucleotides read TGCGCCAGCAGCTTGAATAGGGGGCTTAGCCGGGAGCTGTTTTTT. This gives the protein CASSLNRGLSRELFF.